This TCR beta chain stems from a study of T cells in Graves' hyperthyroidism and ophthalmopathy. Study as a whole: Peripheral blood was acquired at first diagnosis, ahead of any therapy whatsoever.

The investigators amplified TCR beta CDR3 regions from RNA transcripts. In the first-round RT-PCR of the TCR CDR3, the HTBI primer set was used. Each CDR3 protein gets one entry after TCRdb re-called the multiplex PCR reads with MiXCR. The sample shows approximately 600,000 distinct CDR3 sequences, roughly 15% of them seen only once. Patients having uncontrolled infection, another autoimmune disease, pregnancy or lactation were not included. Overall study results and limits: Blood held most thyroid clonotypes expanded above 0.001 frequency. Researchers report that a 13 V-J model separated ophthalmopathy from stable hyperthyroidism.

A note on this clonotype: Antigen: not known.

Germline values: CDR1 MGHDK, CDR2 SYGVNS. The trim removed 2 bases at V and 5 bases at J, leaving 22 bases unmatched. This CDR3 is 20 amino acids long. The sequenced sample was blood. This sequence joins TRBV25-1 and TRBJ2-3; the match to TRBD1 covers 7 bases. The receptor was isolated from a woman aged 40 to 50 with Graves' ophthalmopathy. CDR3 residues: CASSEESPEEGTVARDTQYF. CDR3 nucleotide sequence: TGTGCCAGCAGTGAAGAGTCCCCGGAGGAAGGGACAGTTGCTCGAGATACGCAGTATTTT.